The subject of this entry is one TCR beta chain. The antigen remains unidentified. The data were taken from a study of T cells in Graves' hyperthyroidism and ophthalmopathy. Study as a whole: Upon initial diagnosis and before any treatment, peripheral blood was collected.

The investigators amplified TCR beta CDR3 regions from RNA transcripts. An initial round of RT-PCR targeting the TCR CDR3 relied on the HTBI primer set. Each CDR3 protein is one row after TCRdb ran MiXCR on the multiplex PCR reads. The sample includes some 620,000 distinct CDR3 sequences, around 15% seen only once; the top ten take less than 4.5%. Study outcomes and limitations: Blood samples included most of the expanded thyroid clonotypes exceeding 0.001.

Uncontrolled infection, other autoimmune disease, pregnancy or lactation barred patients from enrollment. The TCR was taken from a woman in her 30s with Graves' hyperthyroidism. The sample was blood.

CDR3 region: CASSVAGYGQSFYGYTF. CDR3 nucleotide sequence: TGTGCCAGCAGCGTAGCTGGTTATGGGCAGTCCTTCTATGGCTACACCTTC. The chain employs TRBV9 and TRBJ1-2, with no clear D. Trimming cost V 0 bases and J 4 bases, with 19 bases left between them. Germline loops: CDR1 SGDLS, CDR2 YYNGEE. The CDR3 has 17 amino acids.